The 15 T cell receptor beta chains below come from one sample, sequenced in a study of T cells in localized non-small cell lung cancer. The protocol was immunoSEQ multiplex PCR, while the TCRdb copy is restricted to in-frame clones and leaves out a portion. The sample holds under 75,000 clones, 85% to 90% seen once. Sequencing was performed on peripheral blood, taken before any cancer treatment. The origin of the receptors is a male donor aged 60 or over with stage III squamous cell lung carcinoma.

The CDR3 protein is CASSLEQGVTGELFF. The CDR3 bases are TGCGCCAGCAGCTTGGAACAGGGAGTCACCGGGGAGCTGTTTTTT. V and J are TRBV5-1 and TRBJ2-2; D might be TRBD1 (6 bases). The V gene lost 0 bases and the J gene lost 4 bases, with 10 bases spanning the gap. The CDR3 sequence is 15 residues long. Per germline, CDR1 SGHRS and CDR2 YFSETQ. Complete variable domain (other parts from reference TRBV5-1 and TRBJ2-2): KAGVTQTPRYLIKTRGQQVTLSCSPISGHRSVSWYQQTPGQGLQFLFEYFSETQRNKGNFPGRFSGRQFSNSRSEMNVSTLELGDSALYLCASSLEQGVTGELFFGEGSRLTVL.

The chain combines TRBV15 with TRBJ2-7; the match to TRBD1 covers 9 bases. Unmatched junction bases numbered 3, after V lost 3 bases and J lost 0 bases. From germline, CDR1 is LNHNV and CDR2 YYDKDF (reference sequence). The CDR3 consists of 15 residues. CDR3 sequence (DNA): TGTGCCACCAGCAGCCCGGGACAGGGCTCCTACGAGCAGTACTTC. It codes for CATSSPGQGSYEQYF.

The chain combines TRBV7-8 with TRBJ2-7; 13 bases line up with TRBD2. In germline, CDR1 is SGHVS, CDR2 FQNEAQ. V shed 3 bases and J 2 bases; nucleotides not matched to a gene: 4. The CDR3 spans 16 residues. In nucleotides, the CDR3 is TGTGCCAGCAGCTTCCTAGGACTAGCGGGGGCCTACGAGCAGTACGTC. Translated: CASSFLGLAGAYEQYV.

V and J are TRBV7-2 and TRBJ1-2; 9 positions match TRBD1. The CDR3 spans 14 residues. Germline V gene data show CDR1 as SGHTA and CDR2 as FQGNSA. V dropped 4 bases and J dropped 4; count of bases not matched to a gene: 4. In nucleotides, the CDR3 is TGTGCCAGCAGCTCTAGACAGGGGGTCTATGGCTACACCTTC. This encodes CASSSRQGVYGYTF.

The CDR3 loop reads CASRPRGGQDTQYF. CDR3 in DNA: TGTGCCAGCAGACCCCGGGGGGGCCAAGATACGCAGTATTTT. The gene calls are TRBV7-8 and TRBJ2-3, with 8 nucleotides matching TRBD2. The CDR3 runs to 14 residues. Losses at the gene ends were 6 bases for V and 5 bases for J; bases not matched to a gene: 7. Germline V lookup: CDR1 SGHVS, CDR2 FQNEAQ.

The V and J genes are TRBV4-2 and TRBJ2-3, with 7 bases identical to TRBD1. CDR1 LGHNA and CDR2 YNFKEQ come from the germline V gene. With V trimmed by 0 bases and J by 5 bases, 8 bases remained unmatched. This CDR3 is 16 amino acids long. CDR3 bases: TGTGCCAGCAGCCAAGATTTTGACAGGGTAGGAGATACGCAGTATTTT. As protein: CASSQDFDRVGDTQYF.

The rearrangement joins TRBV4-3 to TRBJ2-7, with TRBD2 identical over 7 bases. V lost 3 bases to trimming and J lost 4 bases; unmatched junction nucleotides: 6. CDR1 is LGHNA, CDR2 YSLEER, per germline. The CDR3 loop spans 14 amino acids. The CDR3 loop is CASSQGGEGYEQYF. CDR3 DNA: TGCGCCAGCAGCCAGGGGGGGGAAGGGTACGAGCAGTACTTC.

The chain employs TRBV2 and TRBJ1-4, with unresolved D. Germline V gene lookup returns CDR1 SNHLY and CDR2 FYNNEI. Trimming cost V 7 bases and J 7 bases, with 7 bases left between them. The CDR3 length is 11 residues. CDR3 loop: CASTRGEKLFF. The CDR3 bases are TGTGCCAGCACCAGAGGTGAAAAACTGTTTTTT.

This chain links TRBV2 with TRBJ2-7; no clear D gene. Germline CDR1 reads SNHLY; CDR2 reads FYNNEI. The CDR3 extends over 11 amino acids. The ends were cut back, 5 bases at V and 5 bases at J, with 7 bases in the middle. The CDR3 loop is CASSYKDEQYF. The CDR3 bases are TGTGCCAGCAGTTATAAAGACGAGCAGTACTTC. The complete variable domain, with remaining parts taken from reference TRBV2 and TRBJ2-7, reads EPEVTQTPSHQVTQMGQEVILRCVPISNHLYFYWYRQILGQKVEFLVSFYNNEISEKSEIFDDQFSVERPDGSNFTLKIRSTKLEDSAMYFCASSYKDEQYFGPGTRLTVT.

This chain joins TRBV19 and TRBJ1-1; D may be TRBD1 (6 bases). Trimming took off 4 bases at V and 2 bases at J, with 14 bases between the two ends. Per the germline V gene, CDR1 is LNHDA and CDR2 is SQIVND (reference sequence). The CDR3 length is 15 residues. CDR3 loop: CASSTQRTANTEAFF. CDR3 DNA sequence: TGTGCCAGTAGTACTCAGAGGACAGCAAACACTGAAGCTTTCTTT.

The chain combines TRBV6-5 with TRBJ2-3; D not certain. V lost 2 bases and J 2 bases, leaving 5 bases between the germline ends. Germline CDR1 is MNHEY and CDR2 is SVGAGI. The CDR3 length is 13 residues. The CDR3 region is CASSYTTTDTQYF. CDR3 DNA sequence: TGTGCCAGCAGTTACACAACCACAGATACGCAGTATTTT.

This chain joins TRBV7-8 and TRBJ1-6; D may be TRBD1 (5 bases). CDR1 and CDR2 (germline): SGHVS, FQNEAQ. The CDR3 consists of 17 residues. The germline V and J ends were trimmed by 4 bases and 0 bases, with 13 bases remaining between them. CDR3 amino acids: CASSSGGRSSYNSPLHF. In nucleotides, the CDR3 is TGTGCCAGCAGCTCGGGGGGACGGAGCTCCTATAATTCACCCCTCCACTTT.

The chain links TRBV7-9 to TRBJ2-5; no firm D call. V lost 4 bases and J lost 1, with 4 bases in between. This CDR3 spans 12 amino acids. Germline lookup yields CDR1 SEHNR and CDR2 FQNEAQ (reference sequence). CDR3 in amino acids: CASSSIQETQYF. In DNA, the CDR3 is TGTGCCAGCAGCTCGATCCAAGAGACCCAGTACTTC.

The chain has TRBV5-8 and TRBJ2-7, with D hard to call. This CDR3 comprises 16 residues. Trimming left V 1 base short and J 0 bases short, with 14 bases between. Germline CDR1 and CDR2: SGHTS and YDEGEE. The chain's CDR3 is CASSLRPPRSSYEQYF. In DNA form, the CDR3 reads TGTGCCAGCAGCTTGAGACCCCCACGAAGCTCCTACGAGCAGTACTTC.

This clone was counted once. This chain uses TRBV21-1 with TRBJ2-5; the table's D call of TRBD1 was not tested on the DNA. TRBV21-1 is designated a pseudogene. This CDR3 has 13 residues. The CDR3 is CASTRQGRETQYF. CDR3 bases: TGTGCCAGCACCAGACAGGGAAGGGAGACCCAGTACTTC.